This T cell receptor (beta chain) was recovered during a study of cytomegalovirus exposure and HLA in healthy donors (dated by TCRdb to about 2017). Study-wide context: According to an earlier analysis of a few hundred of the donors, roughly 180 million T cells yielded 117 million unique TCR beta sequences and about 300 Gb of sequence data. The study aimed to test whether signatures of past pathogen exposure could be identified by cataloging public T cell receptors. A handful of DR-DQ haplotypes were handled as single units for association and clustering because linkage in the cohort was strong. Along with the approximately 700-subject first cohort, a separate validation cohort of roughly 110 different subjects was used. A later genetic analysis used genome-wide SNP genotypes for about 60% of the 666 donors, treating that subset as a discovery cohort. All discovery cohort repertoires had been generated using a single sequencing platform. Typing coverage varied by locus: 629-630 donors for A, B, C, DRB1 and DQB1; under 550 for DQA1; nearly 610 for DPA1; fewer than 480 for DPB1. A later analysis re-analyzed previously published TCR beta repertoires from approximately 670 donors and added high-resolution HLA genotyping to study TCR occurrence patterns. Rather than using new phenotypic data, the later analysis identified candidate immune exposures from TCR beta sequences and from how often those sequences occurred across donors. In an earlier analysis of about 590 of the donors, high-throughput TCR beta sequencing was used to judge whether each TCR beta V gene segment behaved as functional or pseudogenic. Donor age, sex, ethnicity and CMV serostatus were compiled together with the repertoire data. Both class I and class II loci were covered by HLA typing, at four-digit resolution. About 280 gigabases of sequencing data and around 90 million unique TCR sequences made up an early release that covered approximately 650 HLA-typed donors. The study used immunosequencing to profile the T cell repertoires of hundreds of subjects and linked those repertoires to cytomegalovirus serostatus. Across 300 to 400 genotyped donors of the cohort, an average of approximately 240,000 unique TCR beta nucleotide sequences per donor were sequenced, and 15% to 20% of those sequences were non-productive. To predict cytomegalovirus infection status, the study combined high-throughput TCR immunosequencing, statistical association of individual TCRs with disease status, and machine learning. Of the approximately 400 genotyped donors, approximately 80% were placed in the genetic ancestry cluster associated with self-reported Caucasian donors. General study outcomes and caveats: Compared with equally common non-associated chains, HLA-associated TCR beta chains in a later analysis were more clonally expanded and had lower generation probabilities. Correlated functional status among segregating V segments might reflect linkage disequilibrium, but an unknown experimental factor could not be ruled out. In a later analysis, the rate of TCR association differed among HLA loci, with DRB1 alleles having the most associated TCRs and HLA-C alleles having the fewest. According to the authors, the approach could potentially be generalized to other disease states and immunological phenotypes. A later analysis found that most CMV-associated TCR beta chains appeared HLA-restricted, with HLA associations seemingly driven largely by CMV exposure. Across donors, most TCR sequences were observed very rarely, whereas some public TCRs were present in many individuals. A cluster of highly shared sequence variants was judged likely to represent a technical artifact of the sequencing pipeline. A few of the identified cytomegalovirus-associated TCR beta chains were confirmed in vitro to be specific for cytomegalovirus antigens. Some IMGT-functional V segments, including TRBV6-2 and TRBV6-3, could not be told apart with the 87-base-pair reads, so those segments were excluded. In a later analysis, some 18,000 TCR beta sequences were associated with specific HLA alleles at a false discovery rate of 0.05. According to a later analysis, parvovirus B19, influenza, CMV and Epstein-Barr virus appeared linked to several top co-occurrence clusters. The only immune exposure information available for the cohort was CMV serostatus. A later genetic analysis associated a missense DCLRE1C variant with V-gene and J-gene trimming of TCR beta chains, and an independent cohort replicated the association. The earlier analysis of some 560 of the donors excluded approximately 15 rarely observed V segments, including chromosome 9 orphons, because counts were too low. The classifier was reported to diagnose cytomegalovirus status with high specificity and sensitivity in both the original cohort and the validation cohort. In an earlier analysis of some 550 of the donors, most TCR beta V segments were observed in productive rearrangements about 87% or about 30% of the time, broadly matching IMGT annotations. Strong co-occurrence of HLA alleles, especially DR and DQ, made assigning TCR associations to individual alleles difficult. The presence/absence analyses assumed that sequencing depth was roughly uniform across donors, and that assumption may not be true. A later genetic analysis reported fewer N-insertions in productive TCRs among donors in an Asian-associated ancestry cluster than the roughly 700-donor mean. A further reported finding was that TCR beta sequences accurately predicted the HLA-A and HLA-B alleles for most subjects in the first cohort. Because HLA typing was missing for some donors at each locus, association tests included only the typed subset. This cohort had only TCR beta chains sequenced, and the lack of alpha or paired-chain data limited which features could be detected. In the study, 150 to 200 TCR beta chains were listed as associated with cytomegalovirus.

For CDR1 and CDR2, the germline V gene lists SGDLS and YYNGEE. V ends up 4 bases short and J 10 bases short, with an unmatched junction base count of 13. The CDR3 contains 15 residues, cysteine and phenylalanine counted. CDR3 DNA only is kept here, 45 bases in frame from base 1. Regarding this clone: What antigen it recognizes has not been identified. The input lacks base qualities; no much larger clone sits a single base away.

The cohort consisted of 666 healthy bone marrow donors. Cohort members were all nominally healthy when sampled, although unrecorded immune exposures were likely present. The donor was CMV seronegative and was included in the group of under 450 seronegative cohort members. A peripheral blood sample was collected from each donor, and TCR beta sequencing was performed on peripheral blood mononuclear cells. The Qiagen DNeasy Blood Extraction Kit was used to extract genomic DNA from the blood cell samples. The library was produced with the immunoSEQ multiplex PCR assay. For the multiplex PCR, a mixture combining 60 forward primers for TCR Vbeta segments and 13 reverse primers for TCR Jbeta segments was used. The CDR3 region of rearranged TCR beta genes was amplified from genomic DNA by a multiplex PCR assay. The amplified TCR beta libraries were sequenced on the Illumina HiSeq System as 87-base-pair reads. The authors' analysis ran thus. In a later analysis, roughly 80 million unique TCR beta chains were counted across the roughly 670 repertoires, and about 10 million of these chains were shared by at least two donors. Raw reads were error-corrected and collapsed into unique sequences by a nearest-neighbor algorithm in which closely related sequences were merged to remove PCR and sequencing errors. Alignment of CDR3 sequences to IMGT reference sequences was used to assign V, D and J gene segments. For a sequence to be retained, at least a six-nucleotide match to both a V gene segment and a J gene segment was required. A rearrangement counted as productive if the CDR3 had no stop codons and remained in frame with V and J, and every other rearrangement counted as non-productive. CDR3 was defined by IMGT convention, running from the second conserved V-encoded cysteine to the conserved J-encoded phenylalanine. The earlier analysis of some 600 of the donors excluded sequences that lacked an unambiguous match to a single V gene segment. An earlier analysis of just under 600 of the donors called V segments functional above 56.7% productive rearrangements and segregating when the between-donor standard deviation exceeded 5%. A statistical classification framework was developed to diagnose cytomegalovirus status using the catalog of TCR beta chain sequences. V and J gene assignment, in a later analysis, came from comparing TCR nucleotide sequences with IMGT/GENE-DB human TR gene sequences. The TCRdist pipeline was used in a later analysis to assign CDR3 sequences and most-parsimonious VDJ recombination scenarios. A later analysis defined each TCR beta chain by its CDR3 amino acid sequence plus V-gene family, and excluded reads lacking a unique V-gene family. To address suspected cross-contamination and a sequencing artifact, a later analysis removed around 590 highly shared, low-generation-probability nucleotide sequences. A later analysis calculated a clonal expansion index for each public chain from normalized within-repertoire ranks of inferred template counts. Generation probabilities in a later analysis came from a VDJ recombination model fitted to out-of-frame rearrangements, and those results were checked against IGoR. A later analysis scored TCR-TCR, TCR-HLA and TCR-CMV co-occurrence with hypergeometric tests, applying a repertoire-size bias correction to TCR pairs. A later analysis estimated false discovery rates by permuting HLA or CMV assignments 20 times. In a later analysis, co-occurring TCRs were grouped using DBSCAN, with TCRdist sequence similarity added in when clustering inside HLA-allele-positive subsets. Repertoires with fewer than 30,000 or more than 120,000 public chains, plus five repertoires with anomalous nucleotide sharing, were excluded from co-occurrence clustering. The table was pulled from immuneACCESS by TCRdb, which kept in-frame rearrangements only. Such tables lose some clones; where checked, under half of the loss comes from unresolved V genes, and the rest has no known cause. The DNA was the basis for D and trimming; V, J and clone size are from that table. The sample contains roughly 160,000 clones, around 81% of them found a single time. 13% of the sample is in the top ten clones.

The rearranged segments are TRBV9 and TRBJ2-1, and TRBD2 matches 8 of the central bases. The receptor was derived from a woman aged 50 to 60 in good health and CMV-seronegative. What was sequenced was PBMCs. The DNA sequence is given as TGTGCCAGCAGCCCCCCCCAGCGGGGGCTGGGGGAGCAGTTCTTC. Translation gives CASSPPQRGLGEQFF. Full variable domain (CDR3 extended with the reference TRBV9 and TRBJ2-1 proteins): DSGVTQTPKHLITATGQRVTLRCSPRSGDLSVYWYQQSLDQGLQFLIQYYNGEERAKGNILERFSAQQFPDLHSELNLSSLELGDSALYFCASSPPQRGLGEQFFGPGTRLTVL.